Sequencing of this TCR beta chain was carried out in a study of blood T cell repertoires in COVID-19 (TCRdb year 2020). For the wider study: Samples covering the acute and convalescent phases of COVID-19 were provided by collaborators in the United States, Italy and Spain. Samples came from the ongoing ImmuneRACE study (first 160 participants) plus 1,254 subjects from 6 global collaborators. The sample metadata nearly always contained a de-identified subject ID, COVID-19 status, age in years and sex. The repertoires were made available in a free public database intended to serve as a resource for research on the immune response to SARS-CoV-2. The material from the prospective study consisted of cDNA or gDNA derived from T cells, B-cell-depleted T cells, or PBMCs. Deeply sampled blood TCRbeta repertoires from subjects exposed to, actively infected with, or recovered from COVID-19 were included in the dataset. Where available, HLA class I and class II types were obtained from metadata supplied by the sample provider rather than from assay-based typing.

Points on this clone: Its antigen is still unknown. No much larger clonotype is one base removed from it; base qualities were not supplied.

V trim: 5 bases; J trim: 5 bases; unmatched bases: 8. For CDR1 and CDR2, the germline V gene (reference sequence) lists SEHNR and FQNEAQ. Measured from the cysteine to the phenylalanine, the CDR3 is 15 residues long. Only the CDR3 DNA stays, 45 bases, in frame from base 1. Points the paper makes about the study in general: How much clinical and demographic metadata was included differed by source and by participant, and the metadata was provided uncurated.

The immunoSEQ Assay, a bias-controlled multiplex PCR, was used to amplify TCRbeta CDR3 regions from genomic DNA. In the paper's pipeline: The number of nucleated cells in each sample was estimated by amplification of reference gene primers within the assay. To quantify the absolute abundance of each unique TCRbeta CDR3 rearrangement, sequence reads were collapsed and filtered. Productive Simpson clonality was computed per sample as the square root of Simpson's diversity index over productive rearrangements. Here the immuneACCESS table is served through TCRdb, limited to in-frame sequences with V and J called. Missing clones are a known gap in these copies; in checked studies unresolved V genes cover under half, and the rest lacks a known reason. That table is the source of V, J and clone size, and D and trimming were worked out from the DNA. The sample includes about 280,000 clones, with 70% to 90% observed a single time. About 6% of the sample belongs to the ten largest clones.

Participants in the prospective study were enrolled through a virtual design, were aged about 18 to 100 years, and lived in roughly 24 United States geographic areas. Cohort assignment in the prospective study relied on participant-reported clinical history from a screening survey and a study questionnaire. For ImmuneRACE Cohort 3, a participant was defined as recovered based on two consecutive negative NP/OP PCR tests, clearance by a healthcare professional, or resolution of symptoms. Each participant in the prospective study had whole blood, serum and a nasopharyngeal or oropharyngeal swab collected by mobile phlebotomists. Over a roughly 2-month period, participants in the prospective study had the option of providing additional blood draws and questionnaires. Before DNA extraction, blood samples from the prospective study were shipped at room temperature or frozen.

This clonotype was obtained from a woman between 35 and 50 years old who had recovered from COVID-19. The sequencing sample was made of PBMCs or T cells enriched from blood (not recorded which). The V gene is TRBV7-9 and the J gene is TRBJ2-2; 7 central nucleotides agree with TRBD2. The nucleotide sequence reads as follows: TGTGCCAGCAGCACACGGGGGGTCGATACCGGGGAGCTGTTTTTT. This translates into CASSTRGVDTGELFF.